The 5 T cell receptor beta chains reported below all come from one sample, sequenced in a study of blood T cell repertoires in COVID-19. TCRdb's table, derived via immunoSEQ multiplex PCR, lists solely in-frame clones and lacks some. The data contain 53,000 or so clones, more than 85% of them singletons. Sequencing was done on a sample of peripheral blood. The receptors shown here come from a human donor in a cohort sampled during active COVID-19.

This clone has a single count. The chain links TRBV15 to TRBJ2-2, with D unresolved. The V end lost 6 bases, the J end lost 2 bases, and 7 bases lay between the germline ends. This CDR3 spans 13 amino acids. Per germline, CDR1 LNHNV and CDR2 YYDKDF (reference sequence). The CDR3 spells CATRTLNTGELFF. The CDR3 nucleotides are TGTGCCACCAGGACACTTAACACCGGGGAGCTGTTTTTT.

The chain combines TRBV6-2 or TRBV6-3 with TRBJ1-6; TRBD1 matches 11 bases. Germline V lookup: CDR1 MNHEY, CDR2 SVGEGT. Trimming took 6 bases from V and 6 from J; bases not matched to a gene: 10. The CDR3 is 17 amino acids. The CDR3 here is CASSRTGDRGFNSPLHF. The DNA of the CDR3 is TGTGCCAGCAGCCGGACCGGGGACAGGGGGTTTAATTCACCCCTCCACTTT.

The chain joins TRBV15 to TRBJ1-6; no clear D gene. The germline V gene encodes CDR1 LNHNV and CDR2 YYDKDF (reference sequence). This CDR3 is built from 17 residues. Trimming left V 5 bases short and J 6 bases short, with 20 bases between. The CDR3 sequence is CATSSGGYSGSNSPLHF. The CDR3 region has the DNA TGTGCCACCAGCTCCGGAGGTTACTCGGGGTCTAATTCACCCCTCCACTTT.

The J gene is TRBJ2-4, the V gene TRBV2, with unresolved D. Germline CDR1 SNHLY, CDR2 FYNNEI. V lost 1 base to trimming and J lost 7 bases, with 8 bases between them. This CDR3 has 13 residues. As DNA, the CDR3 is TGTGCCAGCAGTGAAGGGGTCGGGAACATTCAGTACTTC. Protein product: CASSEGVGNIQYF.

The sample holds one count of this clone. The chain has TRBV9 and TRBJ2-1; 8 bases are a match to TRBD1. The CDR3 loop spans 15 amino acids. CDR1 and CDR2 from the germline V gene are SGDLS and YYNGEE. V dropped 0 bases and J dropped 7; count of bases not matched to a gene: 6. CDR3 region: CASSVGQGAPNEQFF. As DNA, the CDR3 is TGTGCCAGCAGCGTAGGGCAGGGGGCTCCAAATGAGCAGTTCTTC.